This T cell receptor beta chain is drawn from a study of radiation and T cells in renal cell carcinoma. Repertoires were generated with immunoSEQ multiplex PCR, while TCRdb's copy carries only in-frame clones and drops some. The sample carries approximately 20,000 clones, 55% to 80% recorded once. CDR3 length equals 14 residues. With V trimmed by 5 bases and J by 2 bases, 2 bases remained unmatched. The germline gives CDR1 SGHTA, CDR2 FQGNSA. Study outcomes and limitations: Sampling covered only around 1 g of each tumor.

As to treatment: 15 Gy SBRT to primary tumor, nephrectomy 4 weeks later. Nephrectomy followed 15 Gy stereotactic body radiation by 4 weeks. The patient's renal cell carcinoma had clear cell pathology. For this clone: Its antigen is still unknown.

J is TRBJ1-3 and V is TRBV7-2, with 8 positions matching TRBD1. The receptor was derived from a woman aged 70-85 years with renal cell carcinoma. Here the sequenced sample was tumor tissue, taken from a patient whose treatment included radiotherapy and nephrectomy. CDR3 nucleotide sequence: TGTGCCAGCAGCCGACAGGGGACTGGAAACACCATATATTTT. It specifies CASSRQGTGNTIYF.